Given below is one T cell receptor beta chain in context. CDR3 length equals 16 residues. Trimming at V came to 1 base and at J to 5 bases, leaving 4 bases not matched to a gene. Germline V lookup: CDR1 SGHTA, CDR2 FQGNSA. The data derive from a study of cytomegalovirus exposure and HLA in healthy donors. The study ran its PCR with 60 Vbeta and 13 Jbeta primers. The repertoire was sequenced with immunoSEQ multiplex PCR; TCRdb's copy has only in-frame clones and lacks some. This sample has about 67,000 clones, with around 80% found just once. The source of this sequence is a woman aged 30 to 39 in good health and CMV-seronegative. The sample comprised PBMCs. The V call is TRBV7-2, the J call TRBJ2-1; 11 bases are a match to TRBD1. This CDR3 reads CASSLVRTGGNNEQFF. In DNA form, the CDR3 reads TGTGCCAGCAGCTTAGTGCGGACAGGGGGCAACAATGAGCAGTTCTTC.